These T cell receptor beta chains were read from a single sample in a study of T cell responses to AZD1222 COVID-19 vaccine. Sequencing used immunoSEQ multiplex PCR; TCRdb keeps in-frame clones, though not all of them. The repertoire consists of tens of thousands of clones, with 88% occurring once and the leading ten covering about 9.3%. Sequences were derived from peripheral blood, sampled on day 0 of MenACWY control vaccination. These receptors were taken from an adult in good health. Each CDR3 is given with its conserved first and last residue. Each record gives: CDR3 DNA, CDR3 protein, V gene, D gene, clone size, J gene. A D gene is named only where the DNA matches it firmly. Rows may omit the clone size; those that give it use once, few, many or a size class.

TGTGCCAGTAGCTCGGGGAGGAACACTGAAGCTTTCTTT | CASSSGRNTEAFF | TRBV19 | NA | NA | TRBJ1-1
TGTGCCAGCAGTTTATCCAGGGATCAGCCCCAGCATTTT | CASSLSRDQPQHF | TRBV12-3/TRBV12-4 | NA | NA | TRBJ1-5
TGTGCCAGCAGCAAGGACAGGGGGCGGGCTGAAGCTTTCTTT | CASSKDRGRAEAFF | TRBV6-2/TRBV6-3 | TRBD1 | once | TRBJ1-1
TGTGCCAGCAGCTTAGCAAATTGGGATCGCTACACCTTC | CASSLANWDRYTF | TRBV7-2 | NA | NA | TRBJ1-2
TGTGCCAGCAGCTGGGACAGGGGTAATTCACCCCTCCACTTT | CASSWDRGNSPLHF | TRBV14 | TRBD1 | NA | TRBJ1-6
TGTGCCAGCAGCTTAGTAACGGGGGGGTACAATGAGCAGTTCTTC | CASSLVTGGYNEQFF | TRBV7-7 | TRBD2 | NA | TRBJ2-1
TGCAGCGTTGGTCTGGGGCGGACTGAAGCTTTCTTT | CSVGLGRTEAFF | TRBV29-1 | NA | once | TRBJ1-1
TGTGCCAGCAGGTACCGGGGAGAGAACACTGAAGCTTTCTTT | CASRYRGENTEAFF | TRBV4-2 | NA | NA | TRBJ1-1
TGTGCCAGCAGTGAAAGGTCCCTGGGAGGGACCCAGTACTTC | CASSERSLGGTQYF | TRBV6-1 | NA | NA | TRBJ2-5
TGTGCCAGTAGTATGTGGCAGGGACAAGAGACCCAGTACTTC | CASSMWQGQETQYF | TRBV19 | NA | NA | TRBJ2-5
TGTGCCAGCAGCTTAAATAGCGGGGGGTACAATGAGCAGTTCTTC | CASSLNSGGYNEQFF | TRBV11-2 | TRBD2 | NA | TRBJ2-1
TGCAGCGGTGTTGTGAGCAGGGGGATAGGGAACACTGAAGCTTTCTTT | CSGVVSRGIGNTEAFF | TRBV29-1 | TRBD1 | NA | TRBJ1-1
TGTGCCAGCAGCTTAGCGCCCGAGGTTGCCCTCCACTTT | CASSLAPEVALHF | TRBV7-8 | NA | NA | TRBJ1-6
TGTGCCAGCAGCCGAGAGGTTGGGCTCATGAACACTGAAGCTTTCTTT | CASSREVGLMNTEAFF | TRBV5-8 | NA | NA | TRBJ1-1
TGTGCCAGCAGTGTGACTAGCGGGGGGGCTCTACGACAAGAGACCCAGTACTTC | CASSVTSGGALRQETQYF | TRBV28 | TRBD2 | NA | TRBJ2-5
TGTGCTAGTGGTTTGGTAAGTCCGGGGACAGGGACCTTGTCATTCGTTGTCTTCTGTGGCTACACCTTC | CASGLVSPGTGTLSFVVFCGYTF | TRBV12-5 | TRBD1 | NA | TRBJ1-2
TGTGCCAGCGACAGGGGAGGGGACACCGGGGAGCTGTTTTTT | CASDRGGDTGELFF | TRBV2 | NA | NA | TRBJ2-2
TGTGCCAGCAGCAATAGACAGGGGCGGATGAACACTGAAGCTTTCTTT | CASSNRQGRMNTEAFF | TRBV11-2 | TRBD1 | NA | TRBJ1-1
TGTGCCAGTAGTATTATCGGTAACAGGGATACCAATCAGCCCCAGCATTTT | CASSIIGNRDTNQPQHF | TRBV19 | NA | NA | TRBJ1-5
TGCGCCAGCAGCCAAGGACGCAGGACCGGGGAGCTGTTTTTT | CASSQGRRTGELFF | TRBV4-3 | NA | NA | TRBJ2-2
TGTGCCAGCAGCTTAGGGGCATCGCAGGGACATAATTCACCCCTCCACTTT | CASSLGASQGHNSPLHF | TRBV7-3 | NA | NA | TRBJ1-6
TGCGCCAGCAGCTTGGAGCTGACTGCCTCCTACGAGCAGTACTTC | CASSLELTASYEQYF | TRBV5-1 | NA | NA | TRBJ2-7
TGTGCCAGCAGCTTAGTCAGCGGCCAGGGCTACGAGCAGTACTTC | CASSLVSGQGYEQYF | TRBV7-2 | NA | NA | TRBJ2-7
TGTGCCAGTAGTATAGGGCAGGGGGCGGGAGCCCAGCATTTT | CASSIGQGAGAQHF | TRBV19 | TRBD1 | NA | TRBJ1-5
TGCAGCGTAGAGAAGACAGGGGTTCAGACCGGGGAGCTGTTTTTT | CSVEKTGVQTGELFF | TRBV29-1 | TRBD1 | NA | TRBJ2-2
TGCGCCAGCAGCCAAGATAGTGCAGGGGCTGGCTATGGCTACACCTTC | CASSQDSAGAGYGYTF | TRBV4-3 | NA | NA | TRBJ1-2